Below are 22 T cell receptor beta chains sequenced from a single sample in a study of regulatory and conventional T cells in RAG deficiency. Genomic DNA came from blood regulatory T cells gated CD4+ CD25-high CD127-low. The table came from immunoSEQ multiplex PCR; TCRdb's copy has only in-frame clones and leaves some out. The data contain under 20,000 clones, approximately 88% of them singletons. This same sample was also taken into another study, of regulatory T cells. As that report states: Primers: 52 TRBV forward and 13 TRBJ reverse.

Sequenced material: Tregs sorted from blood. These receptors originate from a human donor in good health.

The CDR3 loop is CASTSTGQFVNTEAFF. In DNA, the CDR3 is TGTGCCAGCACCTCGACCGGACAGTTCGTCAACACTGAAGCTTTCTTT. The V and J genes are TRBV28 and TRBJ1-1; D possibly corresponds to TRBD1 (6 bases). V lost 7 bases, J lost 2 bases, and 20 bases lay in between. Germline V CDR1 and CDR2: MDHEN, SYDVKM. The CDR3 contains 16 residues. Full variable domain (missing parts from reference TRBV28 and TRBJ1-1): DVKVTQSSRYLVKRTGEKVFLECVQDMDHENMFWYRQDPGLGLRLIYFSYDVKMKEKGDIPEGYSVSREKKERFSLILESASTNQTSMYLCASTSTGQFVNTEAFFGQGTRLTVV.

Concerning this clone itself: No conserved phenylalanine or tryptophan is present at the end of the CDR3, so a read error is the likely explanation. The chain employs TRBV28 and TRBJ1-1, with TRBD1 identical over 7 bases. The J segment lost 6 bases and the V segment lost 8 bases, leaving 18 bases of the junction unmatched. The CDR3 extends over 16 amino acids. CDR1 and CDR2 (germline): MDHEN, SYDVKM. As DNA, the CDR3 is TGTGCCAGCCGACCTCAGGGGGGGGGCGCGTTCCCTGAAGCTTTCTCT. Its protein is CASRPQGGGAFPEAFS.

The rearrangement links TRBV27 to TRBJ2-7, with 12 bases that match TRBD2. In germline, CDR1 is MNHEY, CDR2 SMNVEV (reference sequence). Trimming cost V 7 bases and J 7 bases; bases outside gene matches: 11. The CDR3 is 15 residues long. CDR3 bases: TGTGCCAGCACCGAACTAGCGGGAGGCGTTGGGGAGCAGTACTTC. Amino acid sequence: CASTELAGGVGEQYF.

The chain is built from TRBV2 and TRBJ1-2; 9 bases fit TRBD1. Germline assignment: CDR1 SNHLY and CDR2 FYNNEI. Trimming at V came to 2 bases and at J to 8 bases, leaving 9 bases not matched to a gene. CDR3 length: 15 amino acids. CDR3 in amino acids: CASSETGGLGGGYTF. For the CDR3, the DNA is TGTGCCAGCAGTGAAACAGGGGGCCTGGGCGGGGGCTACACCTTC.

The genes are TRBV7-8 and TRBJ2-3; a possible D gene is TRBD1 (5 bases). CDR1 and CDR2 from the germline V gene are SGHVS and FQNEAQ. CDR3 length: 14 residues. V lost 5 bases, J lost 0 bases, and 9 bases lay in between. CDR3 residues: CASSVSGSTDTQYF. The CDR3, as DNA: TGTGCCAGCAGCGTATCAGGGAGCACAGATACGCAGTATTTT.

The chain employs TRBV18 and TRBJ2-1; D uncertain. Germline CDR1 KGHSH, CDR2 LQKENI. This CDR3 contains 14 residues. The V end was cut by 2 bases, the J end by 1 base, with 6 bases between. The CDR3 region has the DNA TGTGCCAGCTCACCAGGGTCTTCCTACAATGAGCAGTTCTTC. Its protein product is CASSPGSSYNEQFF.

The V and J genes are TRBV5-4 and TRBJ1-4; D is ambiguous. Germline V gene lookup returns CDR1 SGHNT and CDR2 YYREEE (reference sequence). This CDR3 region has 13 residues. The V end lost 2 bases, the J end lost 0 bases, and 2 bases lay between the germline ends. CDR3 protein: CASSLATNEKLFF. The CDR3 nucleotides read TGTGCCAGCAGCTTAGCAACTAATGAAAAACTGTTTTTT. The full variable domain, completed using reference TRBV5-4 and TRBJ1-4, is ETGVTQSPTHLIKTRGQQVTLRCSSQSGHNTVSWYQQALGQGPQFIFQYYREEENGRGNFPPRFSGLQFPNYSSELNVNALELDDSALYLCASSLATNEKLFFGSGTQLSVL.

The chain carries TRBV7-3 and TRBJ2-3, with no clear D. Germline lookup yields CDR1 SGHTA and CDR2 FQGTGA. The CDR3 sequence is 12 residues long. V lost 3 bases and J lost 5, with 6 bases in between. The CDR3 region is CASSFSGDTQYF. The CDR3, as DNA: TGTGCCAGCAGCTTTTCAGGAGATACGCAGTATTTT. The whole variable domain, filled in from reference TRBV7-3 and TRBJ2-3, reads GAGVSQTPSNKVTEKGKYVELRCDPISGHTALYWYRQSLGQGPEFLIYFQGTGAADDSGLPNDRFFAVRPEGSVSTLKIQRTERGDSAVYLCASSFSGDTQYFGPGTRLTVL.

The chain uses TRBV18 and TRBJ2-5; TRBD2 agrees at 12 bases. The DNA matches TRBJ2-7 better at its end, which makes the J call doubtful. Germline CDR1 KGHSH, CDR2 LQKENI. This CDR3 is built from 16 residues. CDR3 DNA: TGTGCCAGCTCCACGACTCTAGCGGGGGGGGTCTACGAGCAGTACTTC. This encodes CASSTTLAGGVYEQYF.

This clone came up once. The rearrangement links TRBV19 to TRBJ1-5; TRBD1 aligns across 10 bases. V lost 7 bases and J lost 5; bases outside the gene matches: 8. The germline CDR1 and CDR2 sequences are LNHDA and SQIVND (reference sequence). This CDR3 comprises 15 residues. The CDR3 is CASTPGTGAYQPQHF. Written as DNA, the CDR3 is TGTGCCAGTACCCCCGGGACAGGGGCATATCAGCCCCAGCATTTT.

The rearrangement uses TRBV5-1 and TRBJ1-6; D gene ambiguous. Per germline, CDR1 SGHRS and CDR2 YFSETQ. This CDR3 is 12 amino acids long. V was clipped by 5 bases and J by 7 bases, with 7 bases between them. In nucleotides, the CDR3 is TGCGCCAGCAGGGAAGGAAATTCACCCCTCCACTTT. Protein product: CASREGNSPLHF. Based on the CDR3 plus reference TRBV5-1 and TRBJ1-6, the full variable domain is KAGVTQTPRYLIKTRGQQVTLSCSPISGHRSVSWYQQTPGQGLQFLFEYFSETQRNKGNFPGRFSGRQFSNSRSEMNVSTLELGDSALYLCASREGNSPLHFGNGTRLTVT.

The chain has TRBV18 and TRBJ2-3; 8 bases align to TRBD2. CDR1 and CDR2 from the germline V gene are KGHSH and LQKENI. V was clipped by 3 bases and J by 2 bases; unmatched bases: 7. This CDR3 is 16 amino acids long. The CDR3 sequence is CASSPLGLDITDTQYF. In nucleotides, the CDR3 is TGTGCCAGCTCACCGTTGGGACTAGATATCACAGATACGCAGTATTTT.

CDR3 DNA sequence: TGTGCCAGCAGCCCGACACGGTCGGCGACCCAGTACTTC. Protein: CASSPTRSATQYF. This sequence joins TRBV7-9 and TRBJ2-5; D is unresolved. Germline CDR1 is SEHNR and CDR2 is FQNEAQ (reference sequence). The CDR3 consists of 13 residues. The V gene lost 5 bases and the J gene lost 7 bases, with 14 bases spanning the gap.

The CDR3 reads CASSSAGFNYGYTF. The CDR3 DNA reads TGTGCCAGCAGTTCCGCGGGGTTTAACTATGGCTACACCTTC. The chain couples TRBV28 to TRBJ1-2; D is unresolved. Trimming took off 4 bases at V and 1 base at J, with 10 bases between the two ends. The germline V gene has CDR1 MDHEN and CDR2 SYDVKM. The CDR3 is 14 residues long.

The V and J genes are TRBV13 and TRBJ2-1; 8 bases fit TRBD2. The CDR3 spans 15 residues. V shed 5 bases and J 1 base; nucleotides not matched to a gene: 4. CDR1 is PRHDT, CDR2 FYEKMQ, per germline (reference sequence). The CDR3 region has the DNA TGTGCCAGCAGCGGTAGCGGGAATTCCTACAATGAGCAGTTCTTC. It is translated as CASSGSGNSYNEQFF.

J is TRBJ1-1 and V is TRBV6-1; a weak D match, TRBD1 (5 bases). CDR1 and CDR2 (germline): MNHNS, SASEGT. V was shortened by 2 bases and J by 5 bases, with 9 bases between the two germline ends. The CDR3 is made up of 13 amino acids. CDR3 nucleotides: TGTGCCAGCAGTGAATCCTGGGGGACTGAAGCTTTCTTT. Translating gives CASSESWGTEAFF.

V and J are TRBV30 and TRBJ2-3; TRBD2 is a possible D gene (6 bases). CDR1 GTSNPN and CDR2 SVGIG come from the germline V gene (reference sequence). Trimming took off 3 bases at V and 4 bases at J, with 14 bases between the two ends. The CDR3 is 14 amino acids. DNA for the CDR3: TGTGCCTGGAGGCGGCGGCGGGGATCAGATACGCAGTATTTT. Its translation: CAWRRRRGSDTQYF.

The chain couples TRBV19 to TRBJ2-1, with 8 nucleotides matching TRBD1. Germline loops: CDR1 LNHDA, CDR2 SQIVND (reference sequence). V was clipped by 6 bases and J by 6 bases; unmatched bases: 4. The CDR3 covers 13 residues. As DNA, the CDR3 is TGTGCCAGTAGGACAGGGGCGGGCAATGAGCAGTTCTTC. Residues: CASRTGAGNEQFF. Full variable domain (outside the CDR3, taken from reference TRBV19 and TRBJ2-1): DGGITQSPKYLFRKEGQNVTLSCEQNLNHDAMYWYRQDPGQGLRLIYYSQIVNDFQKGDIAEGYSVSREKKESFPLTVTSAQKNPTAFYLCASRTGAGNEQFFGPGTRLTVL.

The CDR3 here is CASSLVQGSSGNTIYF. CDR3 coding DNA: TGTGCCAGCAGCTTAGTGCAGGGGAGTTCTGGAAACACCATATATTTT. The chain links TRBV7-9 to TRBJ1-3, with D perhaps matching TRBD1 (6 bases). Germline assignment: CDR1 SEHNR and CDR2 FQNEAQ (reference sequence). The V end lost 1 base, the J end lost 1 base, and 11 bases lay between the germline ends. The CDR3 runs to 16 residues.

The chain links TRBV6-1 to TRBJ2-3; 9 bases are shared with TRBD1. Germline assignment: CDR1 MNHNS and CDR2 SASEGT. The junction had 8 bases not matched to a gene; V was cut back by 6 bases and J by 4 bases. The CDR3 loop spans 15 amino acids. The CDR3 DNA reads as TGTGCCAGCAGGGCGGGACAGGGTGAGGCAGATACGCAGTATTTT. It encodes CASRAGQGEADTQYF.

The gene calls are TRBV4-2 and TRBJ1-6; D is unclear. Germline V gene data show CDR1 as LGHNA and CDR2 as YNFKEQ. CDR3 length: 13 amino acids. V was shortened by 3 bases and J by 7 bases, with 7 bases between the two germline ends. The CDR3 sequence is CASSHMGNSPLHF. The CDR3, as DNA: TGTGCCAGCAGCCATATGGGGAATTCACCCCTCCACTTT.

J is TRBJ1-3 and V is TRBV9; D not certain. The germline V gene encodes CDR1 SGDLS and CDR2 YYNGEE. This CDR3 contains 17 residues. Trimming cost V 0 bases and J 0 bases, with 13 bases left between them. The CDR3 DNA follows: TGTGCCAGCAGCGTAGGGGCAGCACGGATCTCTGGAAACACCATATATTTT. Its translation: CASSVGAARISGNTIYF. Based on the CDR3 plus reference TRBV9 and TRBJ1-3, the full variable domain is DSGVTQTPKHLITATGQRVTLRCSPRSGDLSVYWYQQSLDQGLQFLIQYYNGEERAKGNILERFSAQQFPDLHSELNLSSLELGDSALYFCASSVGAARISGNTIYFGEGSWLTVV.